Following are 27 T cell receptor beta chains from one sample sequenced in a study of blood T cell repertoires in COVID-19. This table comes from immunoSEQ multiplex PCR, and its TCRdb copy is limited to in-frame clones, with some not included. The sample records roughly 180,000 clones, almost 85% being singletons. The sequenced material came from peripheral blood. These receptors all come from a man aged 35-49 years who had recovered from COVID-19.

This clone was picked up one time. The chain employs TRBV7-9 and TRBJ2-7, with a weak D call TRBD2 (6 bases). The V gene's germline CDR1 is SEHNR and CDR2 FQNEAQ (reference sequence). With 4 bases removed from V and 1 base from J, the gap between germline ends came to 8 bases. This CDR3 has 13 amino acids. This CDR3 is CASSWGVSYEQYF. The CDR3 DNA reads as TGTGCCAGCAGCTGGGGGGTTTCCTACGAGCAGTACTTC.

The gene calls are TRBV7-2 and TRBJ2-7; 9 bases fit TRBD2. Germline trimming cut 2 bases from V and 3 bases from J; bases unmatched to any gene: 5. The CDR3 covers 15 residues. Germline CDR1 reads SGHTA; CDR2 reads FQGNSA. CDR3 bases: TGTGCCAGCAGCTTAAAGGCTAGCGGGGACTACGAGCAGTACTTC. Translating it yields CASSLKASGDYEQYF.

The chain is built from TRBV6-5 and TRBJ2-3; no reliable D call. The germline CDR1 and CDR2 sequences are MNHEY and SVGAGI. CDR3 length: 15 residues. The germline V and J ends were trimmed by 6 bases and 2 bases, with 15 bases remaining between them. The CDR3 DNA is TGTGCCAGCAGCTTCGCTTCCCCACACACAGATACGCAGTATTTT. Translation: CASSFASPHTDTQYF.

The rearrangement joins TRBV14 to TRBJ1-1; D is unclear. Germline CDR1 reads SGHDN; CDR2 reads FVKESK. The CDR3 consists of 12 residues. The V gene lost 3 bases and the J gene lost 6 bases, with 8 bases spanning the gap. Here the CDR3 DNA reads TGTGCCAGCAGCCAGCGGTTCCCTGAAGCTTTCTTT. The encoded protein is CASSQRFPEAFF.

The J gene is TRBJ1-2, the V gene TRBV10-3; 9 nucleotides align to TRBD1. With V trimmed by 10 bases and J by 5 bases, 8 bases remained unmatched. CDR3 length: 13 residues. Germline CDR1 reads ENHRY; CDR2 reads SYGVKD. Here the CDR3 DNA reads TGTGCCACTTACGGACAGGGGATATATGGCTACACCTTC. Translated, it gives CATYGQGIYGYTF.

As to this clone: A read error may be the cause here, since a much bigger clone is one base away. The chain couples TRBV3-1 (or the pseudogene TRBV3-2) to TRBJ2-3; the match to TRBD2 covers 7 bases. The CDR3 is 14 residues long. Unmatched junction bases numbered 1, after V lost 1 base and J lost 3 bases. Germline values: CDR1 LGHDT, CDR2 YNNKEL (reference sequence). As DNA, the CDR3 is TGTGCCAGCAGCCAAGGGGGGGGGACAGATACGCAGTATTTT. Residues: CASSQGGGTDTQYF.

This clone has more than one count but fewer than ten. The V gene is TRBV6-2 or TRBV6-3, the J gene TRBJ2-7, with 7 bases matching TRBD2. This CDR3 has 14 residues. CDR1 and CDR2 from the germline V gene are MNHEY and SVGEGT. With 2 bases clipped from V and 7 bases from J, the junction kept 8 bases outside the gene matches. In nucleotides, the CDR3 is TGTGCCAGCAGTTACCTGGTTGGGGGAGGGGAGCAGTACTTC. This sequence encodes CASSYLVGGGEQYF.

DNA for the CDR3: TGTGCCAGCAGTGCGGGGGGATGGAGCAATCAGCCCCAGCATTTT. It codes for CASSAGGWSNQPQHF. The V call is TRBV28, the J call TRBJ1-5, with a weak D call TRBD1 (5 bases). CDR1 and CDR2 from the germline V gene are MDHEN and SYDVKM. The V end lost 5 bases, the J end lost 1 base, and 12 bases lay between the germline ends. The CDR3 runs to 15 residues.

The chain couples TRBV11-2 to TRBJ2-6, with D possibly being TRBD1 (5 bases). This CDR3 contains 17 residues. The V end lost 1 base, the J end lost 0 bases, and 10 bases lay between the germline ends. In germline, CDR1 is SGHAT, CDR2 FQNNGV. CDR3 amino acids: CASSLGTYLSGANVLTF. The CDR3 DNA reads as TGTGCCAGCAGCTTAGGGACATATCTCTCTGGGGCCAACGTCCTGACTTTC.

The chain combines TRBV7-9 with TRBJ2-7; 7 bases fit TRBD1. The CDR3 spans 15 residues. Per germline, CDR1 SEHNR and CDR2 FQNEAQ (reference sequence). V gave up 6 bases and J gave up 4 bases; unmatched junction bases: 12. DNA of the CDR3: TGTGCCAGCAGTTCCGGGACAGATACTTATTACGAGCAGTACTTC. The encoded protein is CASSSGTDTYYEQYF.

The CDR3 coding sequence is TGTGCCAGCAGTTACACCGACAGCGGGTTGGAGACCCAGTACTTC. Protein product: CASSYTDSGLETQYF. V usage is TRBV6-5 and J usage is TRBJ2-5; a weak D match, TRBD2 (6 bases). Germline CDR1 reads MNHEY; CDR2 reads SVGAGI. V shed 2 bases and J shed 5 bases, with 15 bases lying between them. The CDR3 sequence is 15 residues long.

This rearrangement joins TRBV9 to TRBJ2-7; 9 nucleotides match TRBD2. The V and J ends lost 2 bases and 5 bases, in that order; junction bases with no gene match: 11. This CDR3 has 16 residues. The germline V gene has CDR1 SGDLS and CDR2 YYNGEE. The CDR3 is CASSVQSGLASHEQYF. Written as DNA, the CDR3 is TGTGCCAGCAGCGTTCAGTCCGGACTAGCGAGCCACGAGCAGTACTTC.

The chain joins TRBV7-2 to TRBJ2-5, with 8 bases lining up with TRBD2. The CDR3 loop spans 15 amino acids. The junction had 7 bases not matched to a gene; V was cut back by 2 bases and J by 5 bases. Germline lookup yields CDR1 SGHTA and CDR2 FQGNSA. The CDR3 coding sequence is TGTGCCAGCAGCTTAACTAGCGGAGCAGCGGAGACCCAGTACTTC. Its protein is CASSLTSGAAETQYF.

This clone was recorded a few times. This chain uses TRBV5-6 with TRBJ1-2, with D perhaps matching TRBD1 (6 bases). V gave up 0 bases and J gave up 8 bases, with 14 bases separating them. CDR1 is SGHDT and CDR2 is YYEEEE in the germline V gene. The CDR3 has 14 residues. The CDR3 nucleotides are TGTGCCAGCAGCTTGGTAGGGGGTGGGGACGGCTACACCTTC. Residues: CASSLVGGGDGYTF.

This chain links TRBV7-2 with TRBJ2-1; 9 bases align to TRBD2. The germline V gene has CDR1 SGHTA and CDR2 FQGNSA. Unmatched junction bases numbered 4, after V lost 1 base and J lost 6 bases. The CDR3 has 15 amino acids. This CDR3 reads CASSLVAGVSNEQFF. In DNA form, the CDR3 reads TGTGCCAGCAGCTTAGTAGCGGGAGTGTCCAATGAGCAGTTCTTC.

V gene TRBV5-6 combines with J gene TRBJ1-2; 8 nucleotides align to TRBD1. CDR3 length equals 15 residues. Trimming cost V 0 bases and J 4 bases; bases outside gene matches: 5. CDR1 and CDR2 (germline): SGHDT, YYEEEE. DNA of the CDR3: TGTGCCAGCAGCTTGGCCTCCGGGACAGGCTATGGCTACACCTTC. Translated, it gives CASSLASGTGYGYTF.

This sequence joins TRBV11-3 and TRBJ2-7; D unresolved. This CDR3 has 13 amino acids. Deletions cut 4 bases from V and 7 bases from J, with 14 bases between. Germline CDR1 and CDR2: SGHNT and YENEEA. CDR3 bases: TGTGCCAGCAGCTACTTTCTAGGTGGGGAGCAGTACTTC. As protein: CASSYFLGGEQYF.

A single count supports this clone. The CDR3 nucleotides read TGTGCCAGCAGTTCCGGACAGCGAACCTACGAGCAGTACTTC. This gives the protein CASSSGQRTYEQYF. V usage is TRBV27 and J usage is TRBJ2-7; possibly TRBD1 for D (6 bases). Trimming shortened V by 4 bases and J by 2 bases, and 12 bases separated the two germline ends. The CDR3 covers 14 residues. Germline CDR1 reads MNHEY; CDR2 reads SMNVEV (reference sequence).

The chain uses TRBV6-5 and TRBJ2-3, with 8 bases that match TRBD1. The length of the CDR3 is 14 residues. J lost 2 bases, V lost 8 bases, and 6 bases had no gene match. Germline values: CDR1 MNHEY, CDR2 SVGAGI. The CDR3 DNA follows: TGTGCCAGCTGTCGGACAGGGAACACAGATACGCAGTATTTT. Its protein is CASCRTGNTDTQYF.

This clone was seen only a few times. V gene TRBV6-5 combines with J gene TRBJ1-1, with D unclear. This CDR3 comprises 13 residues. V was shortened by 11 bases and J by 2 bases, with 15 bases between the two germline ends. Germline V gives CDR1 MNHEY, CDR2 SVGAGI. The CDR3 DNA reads TGTGCCGCCTCTTACTCGGGTAACACTGAAGCTTTCTTT. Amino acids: CAASYSGNTEAFF.

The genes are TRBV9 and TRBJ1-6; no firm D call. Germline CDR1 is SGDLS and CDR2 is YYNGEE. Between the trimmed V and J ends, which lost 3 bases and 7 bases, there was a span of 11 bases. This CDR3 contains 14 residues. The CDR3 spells CASSEREGNSPLHF. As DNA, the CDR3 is TGTGCCAGCAGCGAGCGAGAGGGAAATTCACCCCTCCACTTT. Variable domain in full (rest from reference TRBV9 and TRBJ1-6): DSGVTQTPKHLITATGQRVTLRCSPRSGDLSVYWYQQSLDQGLQFLIQYYNGEERAKGNILERFSAQQFPDLHSELNLSSLELGDSALYFCASSEREGNSPLHFGNGTRLTVT.

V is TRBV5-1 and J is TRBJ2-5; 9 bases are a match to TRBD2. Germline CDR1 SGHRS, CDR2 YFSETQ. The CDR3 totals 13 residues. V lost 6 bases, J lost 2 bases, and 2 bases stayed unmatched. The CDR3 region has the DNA TGCGCCAGCACGCTAGCGGGACAAGAGACCCAGTACTTC. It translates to CASTLAGQETQYF.

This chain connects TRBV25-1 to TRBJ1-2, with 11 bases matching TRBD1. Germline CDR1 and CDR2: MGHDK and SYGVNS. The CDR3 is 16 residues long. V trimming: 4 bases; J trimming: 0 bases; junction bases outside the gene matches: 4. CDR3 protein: CASSGTGGFSNYGYTF. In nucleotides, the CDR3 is TGTGCCAGCAGTGGGACAGGGGGCTTTTCTAACTATGGCTACACCTTC.

CDR3 in amino acids: CASSPDRGPSGELFF. The CDR3 nucleotides read TGTGCCAGCAGCCCAGACAGGGGGCCGTCCGGGGAGCTGTTTTTT. The rearrangement joins TRBV11-2 to TRBJ2-2, with 10 bases that match TRBD1. Per the germline V gene, CDR1 is SGHAT and CDR2 is FQNNGV. The CDR3 has 15 residues. V lost 5 bases, J lost 6 bases, and 6 bases stayed unmatched.

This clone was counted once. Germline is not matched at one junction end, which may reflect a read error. For the CDR3, the DNA is TGCAGCGTCGAAGCAGTGACAGGGGTCCCCGGGGAGCTGTTTTTT. Residues: CSVEAVTGVPGELFF. The rearrangement uses TRBV29-1 and TRBJ2-2, with TRBD1 matching 8 bases. Per the germline V gene, CDR1 is SQVTM and CDR2 is ANQGSEA. This CDR3 is 15 amino acids long.

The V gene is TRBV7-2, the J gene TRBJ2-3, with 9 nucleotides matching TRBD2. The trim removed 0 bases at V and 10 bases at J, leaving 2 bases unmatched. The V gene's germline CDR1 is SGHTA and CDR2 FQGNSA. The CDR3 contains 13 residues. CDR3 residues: CASSLAREGPQYF. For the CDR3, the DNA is TGTGCCAGCAGCTTAGCGCGGGAGGGCCCGCAGTATTTT.

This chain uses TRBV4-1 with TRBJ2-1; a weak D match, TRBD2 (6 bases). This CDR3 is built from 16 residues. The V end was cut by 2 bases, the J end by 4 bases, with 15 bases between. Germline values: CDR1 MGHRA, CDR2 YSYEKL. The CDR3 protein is CASSQSTSGLYNEQFF. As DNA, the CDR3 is TGCGCCAGCAGCCAATCGACTAGTGGGTTATACAATGAGCAGTTCTTC.